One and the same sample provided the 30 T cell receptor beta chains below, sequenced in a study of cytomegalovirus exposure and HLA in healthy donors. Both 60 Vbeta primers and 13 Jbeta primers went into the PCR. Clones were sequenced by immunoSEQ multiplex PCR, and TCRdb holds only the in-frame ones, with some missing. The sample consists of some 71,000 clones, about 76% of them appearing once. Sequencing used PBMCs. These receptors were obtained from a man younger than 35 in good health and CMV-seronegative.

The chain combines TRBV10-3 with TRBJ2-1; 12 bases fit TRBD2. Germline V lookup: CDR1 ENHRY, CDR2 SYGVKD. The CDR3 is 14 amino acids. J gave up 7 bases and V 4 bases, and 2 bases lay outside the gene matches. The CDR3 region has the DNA TGTGCCATCAGTGCGCTAGCGGGGGGGAATGAGCAGTTCTTC. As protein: CAISALAGGNEQFF.

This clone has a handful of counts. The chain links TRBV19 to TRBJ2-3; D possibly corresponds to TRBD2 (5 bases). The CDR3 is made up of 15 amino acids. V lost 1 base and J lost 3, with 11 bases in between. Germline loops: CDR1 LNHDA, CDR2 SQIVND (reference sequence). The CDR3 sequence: CASSIGRVVTDTQYF. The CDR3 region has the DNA TGTGCCAGTAGTATAGGGCGGGTGGTGACAGATACGCAGTATTTT.

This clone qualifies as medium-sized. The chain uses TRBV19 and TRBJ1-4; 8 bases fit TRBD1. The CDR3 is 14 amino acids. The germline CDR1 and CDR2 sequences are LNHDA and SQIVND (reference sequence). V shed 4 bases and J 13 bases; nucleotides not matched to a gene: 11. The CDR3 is CASSKDRATKGLFF. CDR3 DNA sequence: TGTGCCAGTAGTAAGGACAGGGCCACAAAAGGACTGTTTTTT.

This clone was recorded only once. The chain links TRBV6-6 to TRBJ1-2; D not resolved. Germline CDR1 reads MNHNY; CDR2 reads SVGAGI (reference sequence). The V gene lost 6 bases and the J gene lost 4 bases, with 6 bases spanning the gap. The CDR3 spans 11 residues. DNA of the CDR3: TGTGCCAGCAGAGAAGCCTATGGCTACACCTTC. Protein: CASREAYGYTF.

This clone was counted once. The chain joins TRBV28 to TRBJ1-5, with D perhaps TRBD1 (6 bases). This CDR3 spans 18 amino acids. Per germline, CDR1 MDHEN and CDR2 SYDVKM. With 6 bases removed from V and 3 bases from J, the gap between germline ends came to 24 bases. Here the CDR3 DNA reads TGTGCCAGCAGGCATGGTCGCGCAGGGGAAGAGGTCAATCAGCCCCAGCATTTT. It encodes CASRHGRAGEEVNQPQHF.

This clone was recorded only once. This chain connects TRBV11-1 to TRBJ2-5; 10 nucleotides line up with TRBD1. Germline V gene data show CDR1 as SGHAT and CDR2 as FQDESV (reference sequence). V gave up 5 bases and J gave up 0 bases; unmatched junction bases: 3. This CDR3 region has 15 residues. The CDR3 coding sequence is TGTGCCAGCAGCCGGGACAGGGGATACCAAGAGACCCAGTACTTC. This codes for CASSRDRGYQETQYF.

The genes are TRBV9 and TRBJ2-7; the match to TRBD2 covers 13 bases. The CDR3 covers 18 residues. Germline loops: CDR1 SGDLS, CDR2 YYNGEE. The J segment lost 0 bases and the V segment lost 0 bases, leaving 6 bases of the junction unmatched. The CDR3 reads CASSVGGLAGPSSYEQYV. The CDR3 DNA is TGTGCCAGCAGCGTAGGGGGACTAGCGGGGCCCAGCTCCTACGAGCAGTACGTC.

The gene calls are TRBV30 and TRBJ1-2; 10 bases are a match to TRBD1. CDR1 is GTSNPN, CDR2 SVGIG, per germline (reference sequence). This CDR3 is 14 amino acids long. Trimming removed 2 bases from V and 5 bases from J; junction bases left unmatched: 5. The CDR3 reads CAWSWTGGGYGYTF. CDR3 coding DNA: TGTGCCTGGAGTTGGACAGGGGGAGGATATGGCTACACCTTC.

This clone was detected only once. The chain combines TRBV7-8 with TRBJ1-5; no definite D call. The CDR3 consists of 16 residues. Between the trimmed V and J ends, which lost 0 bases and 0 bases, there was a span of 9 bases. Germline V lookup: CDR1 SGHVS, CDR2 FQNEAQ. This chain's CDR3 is CASSLAGRYSNQPQHF. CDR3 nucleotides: TGTGCCAGCAGCTTAGCGGGCCGATATAGCAATCAGCCCCAGCATTTT. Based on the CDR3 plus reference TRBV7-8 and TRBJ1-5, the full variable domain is GAGVSQSPRYKVAKRGQDVALRCDPISGHVSLFWYQQALGQGPEFLTYFQNEAQLDKSGLPSDRFFAERPEGSVSTLKIQRTQQEDSAVYLCASSLAGRYSNQPQHFGDGTRLSIL.

The CDR3 DNA reads TGTGCCTGTCGAATGGCCGGGGACATTCAGTACTTC. Protein sequence: CACRMAGDIQYF. The J gene is TRBJ2-4, the V gene TRBV30; tentative D call: TRBD2 (5 bases). CDR3 length equals 12 residues. Germline loops: CDR1 GTSNPN, CDR2 SVGIG (reference sequence). Trimming took off 6 bases at V and 8 bases at J, with 14 bases between the two ends. The full variable domain, its missing parts supplied by reference TRBV30 and TRBJ2-4, is SQTIHQWPATLVQPVGSPLSLECTVEGTSNPNLYWYRQAAGRGLQLLFYSVGIGQISSEVPQNLSASRPQDRQFILSSKKLLLSDSGFYLCACRMAGDIQYFGAGTRLSVL.

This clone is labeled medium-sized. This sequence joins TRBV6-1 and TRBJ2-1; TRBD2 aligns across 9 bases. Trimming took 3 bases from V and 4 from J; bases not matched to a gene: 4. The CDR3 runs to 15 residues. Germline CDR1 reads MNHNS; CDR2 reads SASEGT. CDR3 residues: CASSDGAGGYNEQFF. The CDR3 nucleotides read TGTGCCAGCAGTGATGGAGCGGGGGGTTACAATGAGCAGTTCTTC.

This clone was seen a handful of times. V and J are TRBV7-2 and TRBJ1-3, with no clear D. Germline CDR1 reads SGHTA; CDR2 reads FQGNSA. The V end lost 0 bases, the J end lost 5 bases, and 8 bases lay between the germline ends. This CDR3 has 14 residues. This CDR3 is CASSLASSRNTIYF. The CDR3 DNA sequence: TGTGCCAGCAGCTTAGCGAGCTCCAGAAACACCATATATTTT.

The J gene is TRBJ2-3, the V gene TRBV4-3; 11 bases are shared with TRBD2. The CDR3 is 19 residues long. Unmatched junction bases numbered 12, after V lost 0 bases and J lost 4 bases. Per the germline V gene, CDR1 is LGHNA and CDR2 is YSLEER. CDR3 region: CASSQDSGGARGRADTQYF. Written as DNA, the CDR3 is TGCGCCAGCAGCCAAGATAGCGGGGGGGCCCGAGGAAGAGCAGATACGCAGTATTTT.

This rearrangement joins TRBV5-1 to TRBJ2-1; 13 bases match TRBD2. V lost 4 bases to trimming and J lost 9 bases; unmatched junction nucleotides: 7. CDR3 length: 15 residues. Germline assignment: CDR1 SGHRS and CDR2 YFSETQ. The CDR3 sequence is CASSVTSGGGGEQFF. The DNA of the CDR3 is TGCGCCAGCAGCGTAACTAGCGGGGGGGGAGGTGAGCAGTTCTTC.

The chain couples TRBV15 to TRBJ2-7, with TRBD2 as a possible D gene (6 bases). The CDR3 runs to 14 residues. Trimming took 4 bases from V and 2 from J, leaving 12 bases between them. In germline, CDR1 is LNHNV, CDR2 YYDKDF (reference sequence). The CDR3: CATSIDGGTYEQYF. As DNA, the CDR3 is TGTGCCACCAGCATAGACGGCGGGACCTACGAGCAGTACTTC.

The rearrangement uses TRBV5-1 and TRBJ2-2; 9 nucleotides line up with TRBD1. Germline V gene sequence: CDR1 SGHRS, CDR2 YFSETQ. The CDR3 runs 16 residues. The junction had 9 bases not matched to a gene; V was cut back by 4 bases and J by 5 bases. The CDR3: CASSILTGGITGELFF. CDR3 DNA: TGCGCCAGCAGCATTCTGACAGGGGGGATTACCGGGGAGCTGTTTTTT.

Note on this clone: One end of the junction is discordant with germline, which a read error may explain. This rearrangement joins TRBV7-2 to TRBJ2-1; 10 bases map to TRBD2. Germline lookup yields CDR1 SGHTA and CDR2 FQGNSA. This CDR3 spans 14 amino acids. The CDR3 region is CASSRSGGAIGGVF. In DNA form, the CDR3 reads TGTGCCAGCAGCCGAAGCGGGGGGGCCATAGGAGGGGTCTTC.

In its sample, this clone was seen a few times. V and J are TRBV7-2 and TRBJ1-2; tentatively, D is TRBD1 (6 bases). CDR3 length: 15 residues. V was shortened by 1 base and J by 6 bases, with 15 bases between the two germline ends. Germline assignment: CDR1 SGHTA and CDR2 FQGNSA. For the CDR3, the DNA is TGTGCCAGCAGCTTAGACTATGGGGGCGCCCATGGCTACACCTTC. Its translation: CASSLDYGGAHGYTF.

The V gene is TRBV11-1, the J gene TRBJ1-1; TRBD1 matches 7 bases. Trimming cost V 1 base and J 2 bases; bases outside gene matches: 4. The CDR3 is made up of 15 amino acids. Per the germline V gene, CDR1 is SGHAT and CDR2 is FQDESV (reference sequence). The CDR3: CASSLGGTDNTEAFF. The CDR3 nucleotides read TGTGCCAGCAGCTTAGGAGGGACAGACAACACTGAAGCTTTCTTT.

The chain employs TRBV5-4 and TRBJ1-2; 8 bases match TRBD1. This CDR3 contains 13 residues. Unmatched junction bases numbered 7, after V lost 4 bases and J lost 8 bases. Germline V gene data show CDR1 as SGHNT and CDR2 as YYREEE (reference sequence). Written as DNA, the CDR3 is TGTGCCAGCAGCGTTGACAGGGGATTCGGCTACACCTTC. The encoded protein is CASSVDRGFGYTF.

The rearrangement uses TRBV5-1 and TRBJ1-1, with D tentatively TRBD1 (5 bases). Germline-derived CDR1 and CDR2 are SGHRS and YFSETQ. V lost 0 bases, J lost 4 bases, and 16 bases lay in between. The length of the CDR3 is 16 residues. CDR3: CASSLVRGGGGTEAFF. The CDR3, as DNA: TGCGCCAGCAGCTTGGTACGGGGGGGAGGTGGCACTGAAGCTTTCTTT.

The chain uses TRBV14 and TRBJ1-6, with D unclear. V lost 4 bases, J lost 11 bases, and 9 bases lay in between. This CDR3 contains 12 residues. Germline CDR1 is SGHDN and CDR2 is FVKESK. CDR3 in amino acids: CASSLSGPPLHF. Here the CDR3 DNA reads TGTGCCAGCAGCCTGTCTGGCCCACCCCTCCACTTT.

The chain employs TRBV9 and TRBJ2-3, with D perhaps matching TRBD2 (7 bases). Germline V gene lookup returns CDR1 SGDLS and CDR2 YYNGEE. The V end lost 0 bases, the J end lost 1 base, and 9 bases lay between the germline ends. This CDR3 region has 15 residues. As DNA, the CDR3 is TGTGCCAGCAGCGTAGAGGGGGGGCGCACAGATACGCAGTATTTT. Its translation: CASSVEGGRTDTQYF.

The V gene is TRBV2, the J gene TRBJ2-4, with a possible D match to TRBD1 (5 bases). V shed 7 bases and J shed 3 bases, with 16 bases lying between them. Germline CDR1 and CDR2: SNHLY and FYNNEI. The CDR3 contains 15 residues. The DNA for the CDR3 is TGTGCCAGCATGTCCCCAGGGTCGGTCAAAAACATTCAGTACTTC. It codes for CASMSPGSVKNIQYF.

CDR3 residues: CASSSGTNNEQFF. DNA of the CDR3: TGTGCCAGCAGCTCCGGGACTAACAATGAGCAGTTCTTC. The chain recombines TRBV6-4 with TRBJ2-1, with 7 bases identical to TRBD2. The CDR3 loop spans 13 amino acids. Germline lookup yields CDR1 MRHNA and CDR2 SNTAGT. With 6 bases clipped from V and 5 bases from J, the junction kept 4 bases outside the gene matches.

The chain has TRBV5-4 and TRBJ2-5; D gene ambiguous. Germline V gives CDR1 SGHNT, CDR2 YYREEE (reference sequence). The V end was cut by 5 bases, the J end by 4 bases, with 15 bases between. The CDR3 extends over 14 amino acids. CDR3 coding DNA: TGTGCCAGCAGGGTAGGAGCCCAAAGAGAGACCCAGTACTTC. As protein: CASRVGAQRETQYF.

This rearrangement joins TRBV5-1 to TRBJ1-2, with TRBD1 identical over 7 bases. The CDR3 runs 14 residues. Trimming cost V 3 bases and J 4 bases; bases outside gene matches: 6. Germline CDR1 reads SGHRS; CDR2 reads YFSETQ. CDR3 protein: CASSYFDRAYGYTF. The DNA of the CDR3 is TGCGCCAGCAGCTATTTCGACAGGGCCTATGGCTACACCTTC.

In DNA, the CDR3 is TGTGCCAGCAGCCAAGATGGACAGGTTGAAAAACTGTTTTTT. Protein: CASSQDGQVEKLFF. The V gene is TRBV4-2, the J gene TRBJ1-4; 7 bases map to TRBD1. There are 14 residues in the CDR3. V shed 0 bases and J 7 bases; nucleotides not matched to a gene: 2. CDR1 is LGHNA and CDR2 is YNFKEQ in the germline V gene.

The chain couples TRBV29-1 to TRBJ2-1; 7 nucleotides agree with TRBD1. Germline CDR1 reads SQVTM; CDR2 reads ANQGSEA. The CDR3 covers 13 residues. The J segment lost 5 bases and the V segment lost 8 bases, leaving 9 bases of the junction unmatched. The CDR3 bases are TGCAGCCCCAGGACAGGAATAAACAATGAGCAGTTCTTC. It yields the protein CSPRTGINNEQFF.

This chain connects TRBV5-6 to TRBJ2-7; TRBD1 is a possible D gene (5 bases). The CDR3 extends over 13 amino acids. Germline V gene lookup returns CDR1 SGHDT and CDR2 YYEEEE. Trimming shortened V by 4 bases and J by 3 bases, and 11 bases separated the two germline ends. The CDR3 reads CASSLRTRYEQYF. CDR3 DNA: TGTGCCAGCAGCCTACGGACACGCTACGAGCAGTACTTC.